The clone carrying this TCR beta chain was detected only a few times. The antigen remains unidentified. These data are taken from a study of radiotherapy plus CTLA-4 blockade in lung cancer. Study-level findings and limits: Early clonal dynamics of blood T cells, together with interferon-beta, were reported as the best response predictor.

Clones were sequenced by immunoSEQ multiplex PCR, and TCRdb holds only the in-frame ones, with some missing. Of some 70,000 clones in the sample, over 75% were seen once. This receptor was taken from a human donor with non-small cell lung cancer who had a partial response to radiotherapy plus ipilimumab. Source: peripheral blood, taken from a patient treated with radiotherapy plus ipilimumab.

CDR3 DNA: TGTGCCAGCAGCAACCGAGGCGGGGAGCTGTTTTTT. Encoded protein: CASSNRGGELFF. The chain joins TRBV9 to TRBJ2-2; D gene unclear. V lost 4 bases and J 7 bases, leaving 8 bases between the germline ends. The CDR3 runs to 12 residues. From germline, CDR1 is SGDLS and CDR2 YYNGEE.